This TCR beta chain was captured in a study of graft-versus-host responses after intestinal transplantation. On the study more broadly: Each transplant was multivisceral, liver-intestinal, or isolated intestinal.

Here immunoSEQ multiplex PCR was the method, and the copy in TCRdb shows in-frame clones only, minus some. The sample carries tens of thousands of clones, about 90% recorded once. Worth noting for this clone: The antigen remains unidentified.

CDR3 length: 15 residues. The V gene's germline CDR1 is SGHDT and CDR2 YYEEEE. The V segment lost 3 bases and the J segment 3 bases; nucleotides outside the gene matches: 3. The source was unstimulated CD8+ T cells sorted from spleen or lymph node cells, collected before intestinal transplant. The chain links TRBV5-6 to TRBJ2-3; TRBD2 agrees at 11 bases. The clonotype was recovered from a human donor who received an intestinal transplant. This CDR3 reads CASSSGLAETDTQYF. CDR3 sequence (DNA): TGTGCCAGCAGCTCGGGACTAGCGGAGACAGATACGCAGTATTTT.